A selection of T cell receptor beta chains follows, all from one sample in a study of blood T cell repertoires in COVID-19. TCRdb keeps only in-frame clones here, not all; method: immunoSEQ multiplex PCR. The sample has around 400,000 clones; approximately 91% are singletons. Sequences were obtained from PBMCs or T cells enriched from blood (not recorded which). The receptors come from a woman between 40 and 55 years old who had been exposed to COVID-19. CDR3s include the opening cysteine and the closing phenylalanine or tryptophan. The D gene is left open where the match is weak. The size field is filled for only some rows; it gives once, few, many or a size class.

j_call d_call v_call clone_size cdr3_length cdr3_aa cdr3_nt
TRBJ1-1 NA TRBV30 NA 14 CAWSVFGGALEAFF TGTGCCTGGAGTGTGTTTGGGGGGGCACTCGAAGCTTTCTTT
TRBJ1-6 NA TRBV6-5 NA 15 CASSVQVEINSPLHF TGTGCCAGCTCCGTACAGGTAGAAATTAATTCACCCCTCCACTTT
TRBJ1-1 NA TRBV12-3/TRBV12-4 once 10 CASSRQALFF TGTGCCAGCAGCAGACAGGCTCTTTTCTTT
TRBJ1-1 NA TRBV29-1 NA 12 CSVTGKGTEAFF TGCAGCGTAACAGGGAAGGGCACTGAAGCTTTCTTT
TRBJ2-5 TRBD2 TRBV2 once 20 CASRSVGGGLGAGPQETQYF TGTGCCAGCAGATCGGTGGGGGGGGGATTAGGTGCGGGACCCCAAGAGACCCAGTACTTC
TRBJ1-1 NA TRBV5-1 NA 13 CASSLVVGTEAFF TGCGCCAGCAGCTTGGTGGTCGGCACTGAAGCTTTCTTT
TRBJ1-5 TRBD1 TRBV4-2 NA 16 CASSQGGQVSNQPQHF TGTGCCAGCAGCCAAGGGGGACAGGTTAGCAATCAGCCCCAGCATTTT
TRBJ2-5 TRBD1 TRBV29-1 few 15 CSVTGTGGFGETQYF TGCAGCGTCACCGGGACAGGGGGCTTCGGAGAGACCCAGTACTTC
TRBJ1-1 NA TRBV18 NA 13 CASSLEQGAEAFF TGTGCCAGCTCACTTGAACAGGGAGCTGAAGCTTTCTTT
TRBJ2-5 TRBD2 TRBV5-1 NA 16 CASTGGRLAGIETQYF TGCGCCAGCACGGGGGGACGACTAGCGGGGATCGAGACCCAGTACTTC
TRBJ1-1 NA TRBV18 NA 12 CASSESRGEAFF TGTGCCAGCTCAGAAAGCAGGGGCGAGGCTTTCTTT
TRBJ1-2 TRBD1 TRBV29-1 NA 12 CSVVGQGAGYTF TGCAGCGTTGTGGGACAGGGGGCGGGCTACACCTTC
TRBJ2-7 TRBD1 TRBV7-9 NA 15 CASRAAGTGSYEQYF TGTGCCAGCAGGGCGGCCGGGACAGGGTCCTACGAGCAGTACTTC
TRBJ1-5 NA TRBV2 once 15 CASSERLGANQPQHF TGTGCCAGCAGTGAAAGGCTGGGGGCCAATCAGCCCCAGCATTTT
TRBJ1-4 TRBD1 TRBV19 few 13 CATRTGGNEKLFF TGTGCCACCCGGACAGGGGGTAATGAAAAACTGTTTTTT
TRBJ1-2 NA TRBV11-3 NA 12 CASSTANYGYTF TGTGCCAGCAGTACAGCAAACTATGGCTACACCTTC